Listed below are T cell receptor beta chains from one sample, sequenced in a study of T-cell reconstitution after alpha-beta-depleted transplantation in children. In TCRdb, the PCR reads were re-called with MiXCR into one record per CDR3 protein. The top ten hold 2.4% of the sample, which has a few hundred thousand distinct CDR3 sequences, over 9% seen once. This material consisted of PBMCs from the stem cell graft donor, taken from the stem cell graft. The receptor set was obtained from a human donor who donated a stem cell graft to a child with acute lymphoblastic leukemia. The CDR3 runs from the conserved cysteine through the conserved F or W. D genes are given only for firm matches. Where a row states a size, it is once, few, many or the class of an expanded clone; other rows omit it.

abundance,len,v_gene,d_gene,j_gene,CDR3nt,CDR3aa
-,18,TRBV4-3,TRBD1,TRBJ1-4,TGCGCCAGCAGCCAGAACAGGGGGAGTTCGACCCGTAATGAAAAACTGTTTTTT,CASSQNRGSSTRNEKLFF
many,15,TRBV5-5,-,TRBJ2-7,TGTGCCAGCAGCTTGAGGACAACAGGAGCCTACGAGCAGTACTTC,CASSLRTTGAYEQYF
few,13,TRBV15,-,TRBJ2-7,TGTGCCACCAGCCTAGAGGACAGCTGGGAGCAGTACTTC,CATSLEDSWEQYF
many,12,TRBV20-1,-,TRBJ1-2,TGCAGTGCCCTAAACTCCAACTATGGCTACACCTTC,CSALNSNYGYTF
few,17,TRBV12-3/TRBV12-4,-,TRBJ2-1,TGTGCCAGCAGTTTAGGGGCTAGCTTTTTGTCCTACAATGAGCAGTTCTTC,CASSLGASFLSYNEQFF
few,16,TRBV5-1,TRBD2,TRBJ2-3,TGCGCCAGCAGCCCAGGACTAGCGGGGCACACAGATACGCAGTATTTT,CASSPGLAGHTDTQYF
-,15,TRBV7-9,-,TRBJ2-3,TGTGCCAGCAGCTTAGTCGGGCCAGGCACAGATACGCAGTATTTT,CASSLVGPGTDTQYF
few,14,TRBV4-1,TRBD2,TRBJ2-7,TGCGCCAGCAGTCCTAGCGGCCTTCCCTACGAGCAGTACTTC,CASSPSGLPYEQYF
-,15,TRBV28,TRBD2,TRBJ2-1,TGTGCCAGCAGACGCGGACTAGCTACCTACAATGAGCAGTTCTTC,CASRRGLATYNEQFF
few,14,TRBV12-3/TRBV12-4,TRBD1,TRBJ1-2,TGTGCCAGCAGCCCGGGACAGGGCGTCTATGGCTACACCTTC,CASSPGQGVYGYTF
-,17,TRBV18,TRBD2,TRBJ2-1,TGTGCCAGCTCACTACGACTAGCGCCGCCCCCCTACAATGTGCAGTTCTTC,CASSLRLAPPPYNVQFF
few,15,TRBV20-1,-,TRBJ1-2,TGCAGTGCTAGAGATCAATACAGGGTTAGCTATGGCTACACCTTC,CSARDQYRVSYGYTF
few,16,TRBV13,-,TRBJ1-3,TGTGCCAGCAGCCGACAAGGGGGGCACTCTGGAAACACCATATATTTT,CASSRQGGHSGNTIYF
few,15,TRBV5-1,-,TRBJ2-3,TGCGCCAGCAGACCCCCGGACAGTAGCACAGATACGCAGTATTTT,CASRPPDSSTDTQYF
few,16,TRBV7-9,-,TRBJ2-5,TGTGCCAGCAGCCCAGACAGGTGGATGTACCAAGAGACCCAGTACTTC,CASSPDRWMYQETQYF
once,15,TRBV27,-,TRBJ1-2,TGTGCCAGTTGGAGGCCGGGATCGGGGCACTATGGCTACACCTTC,CASWRPGSGHYGYTF
many,15,TRBV6-2/TRBV6-3,TRBD1,TRBJ1-1,TGTGCCAGCAGTCCCCAGACAGGGGGGGACACTGAAGCTTTCTTT,CASSPQTGGDTEAFF